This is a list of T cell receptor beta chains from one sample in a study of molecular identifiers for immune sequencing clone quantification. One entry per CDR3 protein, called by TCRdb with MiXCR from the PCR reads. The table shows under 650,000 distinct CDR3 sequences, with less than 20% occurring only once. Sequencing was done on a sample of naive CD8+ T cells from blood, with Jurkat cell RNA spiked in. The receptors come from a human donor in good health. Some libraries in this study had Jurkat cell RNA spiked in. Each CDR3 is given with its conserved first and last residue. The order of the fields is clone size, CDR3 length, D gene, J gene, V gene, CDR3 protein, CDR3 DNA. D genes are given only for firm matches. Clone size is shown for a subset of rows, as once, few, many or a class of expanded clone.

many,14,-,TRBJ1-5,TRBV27,CASSFSGTSQPQHF,TGTGCCAGCAGTTTTTCAGGTACATCTCAGCCCCAGCATTTT
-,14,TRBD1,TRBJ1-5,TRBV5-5,CASSFDRGTQRQHF,TGTGCCAGCAGCTTTGACAGGGGGACTCAGCGCCAGCATTTT
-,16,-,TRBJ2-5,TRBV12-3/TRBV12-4,CASRRGSETTWETQYF,TGTGCCAGCAGAAGGGGGTCAGAGACAACTTGGGAGACCCAGTACTTC
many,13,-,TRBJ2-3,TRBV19,CASSIGVPDTQYF,TGTGCCAGTAGTATAGGGGTTCCAGATACGCAGTATTTT
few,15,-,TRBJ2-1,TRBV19,CASSIGPDSYNEQFF,TGTGCCAGTAGTATAGGGCCTGACTCCTACAATGAGCAGTTCTTC
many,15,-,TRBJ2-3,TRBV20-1,CSARDIRGGTDTQYF,TGCAGTGCTAGAGATATAAGGGGAGGCACAGATACGCAGTATTTT
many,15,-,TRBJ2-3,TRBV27,CASRLTSGYPDTQYF,TGTGCCAGCAGACTCACTTCAGGGTATCCAGATACGCAGTATTTT
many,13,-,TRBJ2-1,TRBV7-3,CASSLGGPNEQFF,TGTGCCAGCAGCTTAGGGGGCCCCAATGAGCAGTTCTTC
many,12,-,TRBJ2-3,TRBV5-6,CASSLLIDTQYF,TGTGCCAGCAGCTTGCTTATAGATACGCAGTATTTT
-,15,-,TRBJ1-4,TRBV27,CASSPRLSLNEKLFF,TGTGCCAGCAGTCCGCGTCTAAGCTTAAATGAAAAACTGTTTTTT
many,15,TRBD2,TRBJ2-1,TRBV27,CASSPGTSGINEQFF,TGTGCCAGCAGTCCCGGGACTAGCGGGATAAATGAGCAGTTCTTC
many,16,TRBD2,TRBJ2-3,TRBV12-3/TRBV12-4,CASSFDGGVRPDTQYF,TGTGCCAGCAGTTTTGATGGGGGGGTGAGGCCGGATACGCAGTATTTT
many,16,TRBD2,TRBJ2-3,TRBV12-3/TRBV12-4,CASSLVAGGFTDTQYF,TGTGCCAGCAGTTTAGTCGCGGGGGGGTTCACAGATACGCAGTATTTT
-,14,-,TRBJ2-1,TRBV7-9,CASRNAGPRNEQFF,TGTGCCAGCAGGAACGCAGGGCCACGGAATGAGCAGTTCTTC
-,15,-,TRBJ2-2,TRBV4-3,CAGSQGGLYTGELFF,TGCGCCGGCAGCCAAGGGGGGCTATACACCGGGGAGCTGTTTTTT
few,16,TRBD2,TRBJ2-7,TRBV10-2,CASSAPAGRAAYEQYF,TGCGCCAGCAGTGCCCCGGCCGGGAGGGCAGCGTACGAGCAGTACTTC
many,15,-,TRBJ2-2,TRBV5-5,CASSLDNLNTGELFF,TGTGCCAGCAGCTTGGACAACCTGAACACCGGGGAGCTGTTTTTT
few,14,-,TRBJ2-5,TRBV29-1,CSVEGRGGPETQYF,TGCAGCGTTGAGGGGCGGGGAGGTCCGGAGACCCAGTACTTC
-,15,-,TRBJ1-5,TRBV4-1,CASSQSRISNQPQHF,TGCGCCAGCAGCCAATCACGCATTAGCAATCAGCCCCAGCATTTT
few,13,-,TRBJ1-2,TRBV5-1,CASSFYAGDGYTF,TGCGCCAGCAGCTTCTATGCCGGAGATGGCTACACCTTC
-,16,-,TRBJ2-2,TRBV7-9,CASKDPGAGCTGELFF,TGTGCCAGCAAGGACCCAGGGGCGGGGTGCACCGGGGAGCTGTTTTTT
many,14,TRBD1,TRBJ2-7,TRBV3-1,CASSPTGQGDEQYF,TGTGCCAGCAGCCCAACGGGACAGGGGGACGAGCAGTACTTC
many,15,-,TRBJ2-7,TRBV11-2,CASSFETAPSYEQYF,TGTGCCAGCAGCTTCGAGACGGCGCCGTCCTACGAGCAGTACTTC
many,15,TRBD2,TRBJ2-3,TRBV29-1,CSVIRRGGSTDTQYF,TGCAGCGTAATTCGACGCGGCGGGAGTACAGATACGCAGTATTTT
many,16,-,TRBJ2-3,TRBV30,CAWSVQGQNSTDTQYF,TGTGCCTGGAGTGTCCAAGGACAGAATAGCACAGATACGCAGTATTTT
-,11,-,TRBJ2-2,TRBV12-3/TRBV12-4,CASSSDGELFF,TGTGCCAGCAGTTCTGACGGGGAGCTGTTTTTT
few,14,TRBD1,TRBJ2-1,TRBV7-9,CASSQGQGNNEQFF,TGTGCCAGCAGCCAGGGACAGGGGAACAATGAGCAGTTCTTC
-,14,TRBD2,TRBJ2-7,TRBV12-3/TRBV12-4,CASSWTSGSDEQYF,TGTGCCAGCAGTTGGACTAGCGGGAGCGACGAGCAGTACTTC